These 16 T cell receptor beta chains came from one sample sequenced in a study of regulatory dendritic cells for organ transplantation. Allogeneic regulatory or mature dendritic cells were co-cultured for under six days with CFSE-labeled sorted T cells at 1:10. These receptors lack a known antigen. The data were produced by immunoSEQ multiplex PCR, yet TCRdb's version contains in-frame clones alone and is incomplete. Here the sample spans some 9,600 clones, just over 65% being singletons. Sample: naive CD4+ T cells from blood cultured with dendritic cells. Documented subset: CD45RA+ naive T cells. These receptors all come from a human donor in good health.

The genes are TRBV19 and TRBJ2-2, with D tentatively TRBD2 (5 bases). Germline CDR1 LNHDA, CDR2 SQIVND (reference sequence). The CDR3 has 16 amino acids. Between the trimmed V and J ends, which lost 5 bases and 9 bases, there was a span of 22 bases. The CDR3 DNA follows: TGTGCCAGTAGTTCCTCCCCCACTAGGACGTGGCGGGAGCTGTTTTTT. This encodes CASSSSPTRTWRELFF.

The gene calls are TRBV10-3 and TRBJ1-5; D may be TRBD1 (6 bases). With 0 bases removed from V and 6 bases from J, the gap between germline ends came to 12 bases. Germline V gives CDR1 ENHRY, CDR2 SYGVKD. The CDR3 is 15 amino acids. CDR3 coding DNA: TGTGCCATCAGTGAGTCTGGGGGGGCAGGTCAGCCCCAGCATTTT. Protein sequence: CAISESGGAGQPQHF.

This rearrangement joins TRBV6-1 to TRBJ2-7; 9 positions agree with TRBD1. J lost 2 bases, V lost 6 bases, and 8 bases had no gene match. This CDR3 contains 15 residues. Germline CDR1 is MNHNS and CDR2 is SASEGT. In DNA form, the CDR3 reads TGTGCCAGCAGCCGATCGGACAGGGGAGCCTACGAGCAGTACTTC. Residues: CASSRSDRGAYEQYF.

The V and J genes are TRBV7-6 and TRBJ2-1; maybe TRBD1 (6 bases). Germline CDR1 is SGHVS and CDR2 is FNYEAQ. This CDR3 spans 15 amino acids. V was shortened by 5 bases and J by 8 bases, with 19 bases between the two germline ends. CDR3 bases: TGTGCCAGCAGCCGCGTACAGGGTCCCGGGCATGAGCAGTTCTTC. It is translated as CASSRVQGPGHEQFF.

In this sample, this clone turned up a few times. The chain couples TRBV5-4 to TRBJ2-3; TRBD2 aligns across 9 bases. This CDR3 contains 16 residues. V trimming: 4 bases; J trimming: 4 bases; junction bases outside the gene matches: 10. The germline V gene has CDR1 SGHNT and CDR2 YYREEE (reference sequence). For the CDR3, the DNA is TGTGCCAGCAGCCATCTAGGACTAGCGAGACCAGATACGCAGTATTTT. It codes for CASSHLGLARPDTQYF.

The CDR3 region has the DNA TGTGCCAGTAGTATTAAGCGGGGGGGCCTCACAGATACGCAGTATTTT. Protein product: CASSIKRGGLTDTQYF. V gene TRBV19 combines with J gene TRBJ2-3; TRBD2 matches at 10 bases. Per the germline V gene, CDR1 is LNHDA and CDR2 is SQIVND (reference sequence). V lost 3 bases to trimming and J lost 2 bases; unmatched junction nucleotides: 5. The CDR3 totals 16 residues.

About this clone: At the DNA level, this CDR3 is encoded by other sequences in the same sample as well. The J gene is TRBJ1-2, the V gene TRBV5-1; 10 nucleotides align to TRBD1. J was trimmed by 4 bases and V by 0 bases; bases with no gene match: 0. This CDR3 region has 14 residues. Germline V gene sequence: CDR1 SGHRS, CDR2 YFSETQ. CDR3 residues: CASSLGQGAYGYTF. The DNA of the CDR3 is TGCGCCAGCAGCTTGGGACAGGGGGCCTATGGCTACACCTTC.

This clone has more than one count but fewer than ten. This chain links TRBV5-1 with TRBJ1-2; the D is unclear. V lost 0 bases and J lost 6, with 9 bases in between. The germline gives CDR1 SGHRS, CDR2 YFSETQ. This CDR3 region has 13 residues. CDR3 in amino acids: CASSLDGWDGYTF. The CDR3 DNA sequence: TGCGCCAGCAGCTTGGACGGGTGGGATGGCTACACCTTC. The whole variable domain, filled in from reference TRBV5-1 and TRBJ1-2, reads KAGVTQTPRYLIKTRGQQVTLSCSPISGHRSVSWYQQTPGQGLQFLFEYFSETQRNKGNFPGRFSGRQFSNSRSEMNVSTLELGDSALYLCASSLDGWDGYTFGSGTRLTVV.

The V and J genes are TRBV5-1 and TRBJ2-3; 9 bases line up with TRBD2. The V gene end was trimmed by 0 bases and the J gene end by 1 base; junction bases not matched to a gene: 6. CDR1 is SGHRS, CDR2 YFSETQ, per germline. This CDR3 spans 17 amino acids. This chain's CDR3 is CASSLGLSGGRTDTQYF. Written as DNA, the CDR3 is TGCGCCAGCAGCTTGGGGTTAAGCGGGGGGCGCACAGATACGCAGTATTTT.

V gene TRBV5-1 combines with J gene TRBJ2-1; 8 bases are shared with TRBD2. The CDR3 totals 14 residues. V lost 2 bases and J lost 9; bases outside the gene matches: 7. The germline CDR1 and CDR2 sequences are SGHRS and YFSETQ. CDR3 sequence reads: CASSFGLALVEQFF. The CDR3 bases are TGCGCCAGCAGCTTTGGACTAGCCCTCGTTGAGCAGTTCTTC.

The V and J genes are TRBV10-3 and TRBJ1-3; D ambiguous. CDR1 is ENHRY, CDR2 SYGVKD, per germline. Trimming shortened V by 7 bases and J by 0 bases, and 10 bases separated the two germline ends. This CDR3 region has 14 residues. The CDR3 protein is CAINAGYSGNTIYF. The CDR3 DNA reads TGTGCCATCAATGCCGGGTACTCTGGAAACACCATATATTTT.

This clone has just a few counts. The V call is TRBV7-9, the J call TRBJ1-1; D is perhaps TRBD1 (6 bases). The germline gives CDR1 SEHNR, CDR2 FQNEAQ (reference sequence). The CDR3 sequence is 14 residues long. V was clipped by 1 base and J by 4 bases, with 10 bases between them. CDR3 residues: CASSLEGGITEAFF. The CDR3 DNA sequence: TGTGCCAGCAGCTTAGAGGGGGGGATCACTGAAGCTTTCTTT.

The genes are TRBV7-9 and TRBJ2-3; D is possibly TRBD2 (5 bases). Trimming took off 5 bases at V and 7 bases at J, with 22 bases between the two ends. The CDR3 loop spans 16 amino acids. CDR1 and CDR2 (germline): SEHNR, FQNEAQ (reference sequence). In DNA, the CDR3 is TGTGCCAGCAGCCGACCTAGGACTTATCCACCCCATACGCAGTATTTT. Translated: CASSRPRTYPPHTQYF.

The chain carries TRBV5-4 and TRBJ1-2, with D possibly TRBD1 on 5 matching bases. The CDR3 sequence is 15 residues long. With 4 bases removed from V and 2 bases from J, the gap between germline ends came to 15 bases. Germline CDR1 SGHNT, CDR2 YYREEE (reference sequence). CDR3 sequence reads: CASSQEKTANYGYTF. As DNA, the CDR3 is TGTGCCAGCAGCCAAGAAAAGACAGCAAACTATGGCTACACCTTC.

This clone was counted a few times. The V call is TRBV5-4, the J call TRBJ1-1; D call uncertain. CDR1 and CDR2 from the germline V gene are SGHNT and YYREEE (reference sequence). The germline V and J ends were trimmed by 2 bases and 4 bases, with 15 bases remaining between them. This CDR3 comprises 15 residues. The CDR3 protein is CASSLSFNTGTEAFF. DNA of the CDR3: TGTGCCAGCAGCTTAAGTTTCAACACGGGCACTGAAGCTTTCTTT.

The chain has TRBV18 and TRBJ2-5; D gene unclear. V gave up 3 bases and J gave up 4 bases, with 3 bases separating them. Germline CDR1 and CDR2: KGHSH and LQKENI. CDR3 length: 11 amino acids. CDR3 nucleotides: TGTGCCAGCTCACCGCGAGAGACCCAGTACTTC. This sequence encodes CASSPRETQYF.